This record concerns one T cell receptor beta chain sequence. The CDR3 spans 16 residues. Germline CDR1 SGHDN, CDR2 FVKESK. Trimming pared 3 bases from V and 0 bases from J, leaving 14 bases between. The data originate from a study of blood T cell repertoires in COVID-19. Study-wide background: From T cells, B-cell-depleted T cells, or PBMCs came the material, which was cDNA or gDNA.

The assay was immunoSEQ multiplex PCR, and TCRdb's table has in-frame clones only and misses some. The data show about 210,000 clones, about four fifths seen once. Sequenced: peripheral blood. This chain uses TRBV14 with TRBJ1-1; D is undetermined. This clonotype originated in a woman in her fifties or sixties with active or convalescent COVID-19. The CDR3 here is CASSQMRSVLNTEAFF. The CDR3 coding sequence is TGTGCCAGCAGCCAGATGCGGAGTGTTCTGAACACTGAAGCTTTCTTT.